The source of this TCR beta chain is a study of beta chain features in type 1 diabetes. Of note for this clone: Its antigen is still unknown.

There was one heparinised blood draw per donor, averaging approximately 120 mL. Using CD45RO/CCR7/CD25/CD127/CD95/CD27, CD4+ naive, central memory, regulatory and stem cell-like memory cells were sorted. Sequenced material consisted of expressed TCRB transcripts (all of the isolated RNA was reverse transcribed). Only in-frame clones appear in the TCRdb table, and some are missing; sequencing was by immunoSEQ multiplex PCR. The sample contains over 700,000 clones, roughly 16% of which appear only once. This CDR3 spans 14 amino acids. Germline values: CDR1 MNHNY, CDR2 SVGAGI (reference sequence). V was pared by 4 bases and J by 4 bases, with 10 bases between. Whole-study results and caveats: Patients with Type 1 diabetes showed moderately but significantly shorter TCRB CDR3s in all four CD4+ subsets.

This receptor was taken from a woman between 18 and 29 years old in good health. The chain is built from TRBV6-6 and TRBJ2-2; TRBD1 might be the D (5 bases). The sample comprised naive CD4+ T cells from blood. The CDR3, as DNA: TGTGCCAGCAGTTCAGGGCAGTTCACCGGGGAGCTGTTTTTT. Translating it yields CASSSGQFTGELFF.